The 14 T cell receptor beta chains presented below share a single source sample, sequenced in a study of T cell responses to AZD1222 COVID-19 vaccine. TCRdb's table, derived via immunoSEQ multiplex PCR, lists solely in-frame clones and lacks some. The sample lists roughly 170,000 clones, roughly 94% occurring once. Sequencing was performed on peripheral blood, taken 28 days after the second AZD1222 dose. Source of these receptors: an adult who received the AZD1222 COVID-19 vaccine.

CDR3 sequence (DNA): TGTGCCAGCAGTGAAGTGAGGAATCAGCCCCAGCATTTT. Protein: CASSEVRNQPQHF. This chain connects TRBV2 to TRBJ1-5; D uncertain. The V end lost 1 base, the J end lost 4 bases, and 5 bases lay between the germline ends. This CDR3 contains 13 residues. CDR1 is SNHLY and CDR2 is FYNNEI in the germline V gene.

V usage is TRBV6-6 and J usage is TRBJ1-6; D unclear. Per the germline V gene, CDR1 is MNHNY and CDR2 is SVGAGI (reference sequence). V shed 8 bases and J shed 7 bases, with 21 bases lying between them. This CDR3 has 16 residues. The CDR3 loop is CASGRIGVLENSPLHF. CDR3 sequence (DNA): TGTGCCAGCGGACGGATCGGGGTGCTAGAAAATTCACCCCTCCACTTT.

CDR3 region: CASSFLREDEQYF. CDR3 nucleotide sequence: TGTGCCAGCAGTTTTCTGAGGGAGGACGAGCAGTACTTC. The J gene is TRBJ2-7, the V gene TRBV28; a weak D match, TRBD2 (6 bases). Germline-derived CDR1 and CDR2 are MDHEN and SYDVKM. The V gene lost 3 bases and the J gene lost 5 bases, with 11 bases spanning the gap. The CDR3 has 13 residues.

The chain joins TRBV9 to TRBJ1-1; D unresolved. Deletions cut 3 bases from V and 4 bases from J, with 13 bases between. Germline V gene lookup returns CDR1 SGDLS and CDR2 YYNGEE. The CDR3 loop spans 14 amino acids. CDR3 sequence reads: CASSAMIRGTEAFF. For the CDR3, the DNA is TGTGCCAGCAGCGCGATGATCCGGGGCACTGAAGCTTTCTTT. The whole variable domain, remainder taken from reference TRBV9 and TRBJ1-1, is DSGVTQTPKHLITATGQRVTLRCSPRSGDLSVYWYQQSLDQGLQFLIQYYNGEERAKGNILERFSAQQFPDLHSELNLSSLELGDSALYFCASSAMIRGTEAFFGQGTRLTVV.

This clone was counted only a few times. The CDR3 coding sequence is TGTGCCAGCAGTAGACCCAGGGGGCGTAGCACTGAAGCTTTCTTT. This encodes CASSRPRGRSTEAFF. This chain uses TRBV6-5 with TRBJ1-1; 8 bases map to TRBD1. CDR1 and CDR2 from the germline V gene are MNHEY and SVGAGI. This CDR3 is 15 amino acids long. The V and J ends lost 5 bases and 4 bases, in that order; junction bases with no gene match: 9.

V usage is TRBV5-1 and J usage is TRBJ1-2; the D gene is possibly TRBD1 (6 bases). The length of the CDR3 is 16 residues. The V end was cut by 5 bases, the J end by 5 bases, with 22 bases between. The germline CDR1 and CDR2 sequences are SGHRS and YFSETQ. The CDR3 here is CASSSTSTGGKYGYTF. Written as DNA, the CDR3 is TGCGCCAGCAGTTCCACATCGACAGGCGGGAAATATGGCTACACCTTC.

The chain couples TRBV7-9 to TRBJ2-7; a possible D gene is TRBD2 (6 bases). Germline V gene sequence: CDR1 SEHNR, CDR2 FQNEAQ (reference sequence). The CDR3 runs 15 residues. Between the trimmed V and J ends, which lost 3 bases and 5 bases, there was a span of 17 bases. The CDR3 loop reads CASSFPRTGGNEQYF. The CDR3 bases are TGTGCCAGCAGCTTCCCGAGGACCGGCGGGAACGAGCAGTACTTC.

The rearrangement joins TRBV29-1 to TRBJ2-5; D perhaps matches TRBD1 (5 bases). The CDR3 is made up of 13 amino acids. V was cut by 5 bases and J by 7 bases, with 17 bases left in between. Germline V gene data show CDR1 as SQVTM and CDR2 as ANQGSEA. The CDR3 DNA reads as TGCAGCGTTAATACAGGCGGTACGGGGACCCAGTACTTC. Translated, it gives CSVNTGGTGTQYF.

This sequence joins TRBV4-1 and TRBJ2-3; the D gene is possibly TRBD2 (5 bases). In germline, CDR1 is MGHRA, CDR2 YSYEKL. V lost 0 bases and J 1 base, leaving 8 bases between the germline ends. The CDR3 extends over 15 amino acids. In DNA, the CDR3 is TGCGCCAGCAGCCAAGATAGAGCGGGCACAGATACGCAGTATTTT. Translating it yields CASSQDRAGTDTQYF.

This chain joins TRBV11-2 and TRBJ2-1, with D unclear. The ends were cut back, 0 bases at V and 6 bases at J, with 3 bases in the middle. Germline lookup yields CDR1 SGHAT and CDR2 FQNNGV. The CDR3 loop spans 12 amino acids. The CDR3 spells CASSLDSNEQFF. The CDR3 nucleotides read TGTGCCAGCAGCTTAGATTCCAATGAGCAGTTCTTC.

V gene TRBV29-1 combines with J gene TRBJ1-1, with D possibly TRBD1 on 6 matching bases. Trimming left V 6 bases short and J 7 bases short, with 12 bases between. Germline loops: CDR1 SQVTM, CDR2 ANQGSEA. The CDR3 is made up of 11 amino acids. The CDR3 reads CSVGQGSEAFF. The CDR3 DNA is TGCAGCGTGGGGCAGGGGAGTGAAGCTTTCTTT.

This clone was detected once. V usage is TRBV5-1 and J usage is TRBJ1-1; D is unresolved. Trimming left V 3 bases short and J 4 bases short, with 7 bases between. The CDR3 loop spans 12 amino acids. Germline lookup yields CDR1 SGHRS and CDR2 YFSETQ. CDR3: CASSWVGTEAFF. The CDR3 DNA is TGCGCCAGCAGCTGGGTGGGCACTGAAGCTTTCTTT.

This chain uses TRBV5-8 with TRBJ1-1; 9 positions match TRBD1. Germline CDR1 is SGHTS and CDR2 is YDEGEE. This CDR3 is built from 16 residues. V lost 3 bases and J lost 4; bases outside the gene matches: 10. In DNA form, the CDR3 reads TGTGCCAGCAGCTCATGGACAGGGGATCCTCGCACTGAAGCTTTCTTT. Translation: CASSSWTGDPRTEAFF.

V usage is TRBV10-1 and J usage is TRBJ2-4; D may be TRBD2 (6 bases). CDR1 and CDR2 (germline): WNHNN, SYGVQD (reference sequence). The V and J ends lost 6 bases and 9 bases respectively, with 12 bases between them. The CDR3 sequence is 12 residues long. CDR3: CASRGGKGIQYF. The CDR3 region has the DNA TGCGCCAGCAGGGGGGGTAAGGGCATTCAGTACTTC.